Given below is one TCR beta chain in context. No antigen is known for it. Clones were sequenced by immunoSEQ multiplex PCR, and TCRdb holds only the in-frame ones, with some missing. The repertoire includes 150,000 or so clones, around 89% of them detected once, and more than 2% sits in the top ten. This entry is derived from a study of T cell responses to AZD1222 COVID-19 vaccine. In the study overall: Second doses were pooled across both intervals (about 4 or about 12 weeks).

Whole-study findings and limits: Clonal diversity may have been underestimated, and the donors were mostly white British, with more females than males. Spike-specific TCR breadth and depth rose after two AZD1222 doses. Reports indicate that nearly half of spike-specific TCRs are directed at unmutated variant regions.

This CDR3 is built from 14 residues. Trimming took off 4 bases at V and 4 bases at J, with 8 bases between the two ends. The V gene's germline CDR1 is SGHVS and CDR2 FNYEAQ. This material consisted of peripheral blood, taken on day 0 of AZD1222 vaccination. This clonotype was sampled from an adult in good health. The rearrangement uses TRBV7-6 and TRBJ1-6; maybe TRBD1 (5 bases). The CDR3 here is CASSSRQYNSPLHF. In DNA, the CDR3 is TGTGCCAGCAGCTCGAGACAGTATAATTCACCCCTCCACTTT.